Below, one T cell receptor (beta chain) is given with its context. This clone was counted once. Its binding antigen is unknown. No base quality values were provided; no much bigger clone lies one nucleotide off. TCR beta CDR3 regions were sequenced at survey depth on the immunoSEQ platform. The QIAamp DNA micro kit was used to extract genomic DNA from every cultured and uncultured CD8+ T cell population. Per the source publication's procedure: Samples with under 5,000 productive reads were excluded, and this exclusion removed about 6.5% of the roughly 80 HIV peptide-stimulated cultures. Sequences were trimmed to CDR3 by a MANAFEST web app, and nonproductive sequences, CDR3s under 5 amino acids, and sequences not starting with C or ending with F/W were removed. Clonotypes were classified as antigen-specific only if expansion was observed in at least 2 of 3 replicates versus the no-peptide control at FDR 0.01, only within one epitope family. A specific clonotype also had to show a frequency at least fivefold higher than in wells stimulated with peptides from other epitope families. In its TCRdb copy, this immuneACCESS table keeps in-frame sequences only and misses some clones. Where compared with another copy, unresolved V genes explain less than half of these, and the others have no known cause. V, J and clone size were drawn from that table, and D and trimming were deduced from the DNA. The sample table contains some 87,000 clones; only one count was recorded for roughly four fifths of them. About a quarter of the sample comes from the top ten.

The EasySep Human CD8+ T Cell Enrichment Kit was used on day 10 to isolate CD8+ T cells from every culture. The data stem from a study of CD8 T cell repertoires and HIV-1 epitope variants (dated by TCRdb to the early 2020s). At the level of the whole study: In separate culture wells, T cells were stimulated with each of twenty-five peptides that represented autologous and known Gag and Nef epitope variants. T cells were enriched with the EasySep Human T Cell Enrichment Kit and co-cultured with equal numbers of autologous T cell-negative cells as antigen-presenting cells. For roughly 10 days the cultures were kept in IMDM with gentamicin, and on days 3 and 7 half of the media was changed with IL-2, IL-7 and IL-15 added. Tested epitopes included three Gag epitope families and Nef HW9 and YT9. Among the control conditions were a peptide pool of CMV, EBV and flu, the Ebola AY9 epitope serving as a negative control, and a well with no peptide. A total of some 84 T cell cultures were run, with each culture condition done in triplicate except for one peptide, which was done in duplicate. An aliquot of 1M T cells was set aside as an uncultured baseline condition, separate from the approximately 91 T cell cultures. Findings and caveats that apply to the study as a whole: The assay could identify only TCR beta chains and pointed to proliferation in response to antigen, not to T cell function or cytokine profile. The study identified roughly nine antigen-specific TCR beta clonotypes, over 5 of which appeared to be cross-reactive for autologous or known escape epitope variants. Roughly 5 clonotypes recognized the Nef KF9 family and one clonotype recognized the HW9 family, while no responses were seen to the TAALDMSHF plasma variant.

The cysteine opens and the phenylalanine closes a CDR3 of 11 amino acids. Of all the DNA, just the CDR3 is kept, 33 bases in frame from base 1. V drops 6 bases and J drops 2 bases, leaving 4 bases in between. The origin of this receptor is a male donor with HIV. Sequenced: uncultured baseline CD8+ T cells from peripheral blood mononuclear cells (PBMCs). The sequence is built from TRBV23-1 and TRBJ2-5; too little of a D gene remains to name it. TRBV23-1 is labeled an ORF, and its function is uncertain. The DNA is TGCGCCAGCAGGGGACAAGAGACCCAGTACTTC. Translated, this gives CASRGQETQYF.